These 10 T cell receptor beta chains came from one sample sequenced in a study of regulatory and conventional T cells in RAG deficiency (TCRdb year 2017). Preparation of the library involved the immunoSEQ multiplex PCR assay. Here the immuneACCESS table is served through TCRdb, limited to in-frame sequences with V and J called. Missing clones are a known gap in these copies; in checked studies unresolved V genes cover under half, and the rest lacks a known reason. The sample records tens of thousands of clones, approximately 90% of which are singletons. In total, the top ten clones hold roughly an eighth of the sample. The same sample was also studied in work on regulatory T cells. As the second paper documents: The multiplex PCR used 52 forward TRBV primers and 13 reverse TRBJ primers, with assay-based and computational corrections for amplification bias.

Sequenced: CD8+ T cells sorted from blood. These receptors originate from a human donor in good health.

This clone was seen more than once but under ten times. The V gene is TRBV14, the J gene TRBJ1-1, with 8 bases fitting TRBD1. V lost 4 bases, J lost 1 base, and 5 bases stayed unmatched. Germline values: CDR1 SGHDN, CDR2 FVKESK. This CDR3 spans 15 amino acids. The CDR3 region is CASSRDRGGNTEAFF. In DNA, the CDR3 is TGTGCCAGCAGCCGAGACAGGGGCGGGAACACTGAAGCTTTCTTT.

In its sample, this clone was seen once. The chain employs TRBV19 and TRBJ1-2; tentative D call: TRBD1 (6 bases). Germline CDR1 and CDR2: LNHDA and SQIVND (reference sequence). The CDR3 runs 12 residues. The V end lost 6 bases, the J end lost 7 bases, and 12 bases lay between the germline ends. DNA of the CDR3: TGTGCCAGTAGATGGACAGCTGGTGGCTACACCTTC. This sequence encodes CASRWTAGGYTF.

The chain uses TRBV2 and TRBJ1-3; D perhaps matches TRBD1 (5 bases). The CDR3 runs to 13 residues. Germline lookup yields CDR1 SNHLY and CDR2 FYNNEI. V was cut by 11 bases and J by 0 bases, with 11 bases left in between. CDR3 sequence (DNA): TGTGCCGGGGACCGGTTCTCTGGAAACACCATATATTTT. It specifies CAGDRFSGNTIYF.

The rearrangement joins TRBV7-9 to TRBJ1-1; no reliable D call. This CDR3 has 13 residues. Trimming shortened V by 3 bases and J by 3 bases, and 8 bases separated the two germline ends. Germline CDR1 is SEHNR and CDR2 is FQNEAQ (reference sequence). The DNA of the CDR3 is TGTGCCAGCAGCTTGCTGGCGGACACTGAAGCTTTCTTT. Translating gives CASSLLADTEAFF.

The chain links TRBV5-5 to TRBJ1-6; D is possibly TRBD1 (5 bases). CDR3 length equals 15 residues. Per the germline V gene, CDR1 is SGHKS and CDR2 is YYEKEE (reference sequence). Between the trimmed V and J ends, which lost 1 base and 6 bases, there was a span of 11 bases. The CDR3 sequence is CASSLLTGANSPLHF. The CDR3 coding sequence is TGTGCCAGCAGCTTGTTAACAGGTGCTAATTCACCCCTCCACTTT.

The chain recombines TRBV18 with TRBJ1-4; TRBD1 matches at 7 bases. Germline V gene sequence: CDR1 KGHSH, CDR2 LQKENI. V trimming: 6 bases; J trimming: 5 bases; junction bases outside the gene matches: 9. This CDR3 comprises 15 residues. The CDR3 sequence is CASSARTGINEKLFF. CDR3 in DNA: TGTGCCAGCTCGGCGAGGACAGGAATAAATGAAAAACTGTTTTTT.

The DNA for the CDR3 is TGTGCCAGCAGCCTCGGGACTAGCGGTACCTACGAGCAGTACTTC. Translating gives CASSLGTSGTYEQYF. This chain links TRBV7-3 with TRBJ2-7, with TRBD2 identical over 11 bases. CDR3 length: 15 residues. Germline V lookup: CDR1 SGHTA, CDR2 FQGTGA. Trimming cost V 5 bases and J 2 bases; bases outside gene matches: 5.

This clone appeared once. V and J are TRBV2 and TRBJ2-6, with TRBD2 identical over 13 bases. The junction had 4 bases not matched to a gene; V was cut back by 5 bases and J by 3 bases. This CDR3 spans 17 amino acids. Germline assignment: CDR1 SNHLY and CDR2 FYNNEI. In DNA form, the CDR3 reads TGTGCCAGCAGTCCCCGGACTAGCGGGGGTGGGGCCAACGTCCTGACTTTC. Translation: CASSPRTSGGGANVLTF.

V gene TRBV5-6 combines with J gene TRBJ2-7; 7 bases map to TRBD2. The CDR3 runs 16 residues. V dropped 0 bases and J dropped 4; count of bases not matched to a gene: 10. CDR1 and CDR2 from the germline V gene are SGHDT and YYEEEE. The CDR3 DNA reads TGTGCCAGCAGCTTGGGTGGGGGGGAGCTGGTTTACGAGCAGTACTTC. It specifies CASSLGGGELVYEQYF.

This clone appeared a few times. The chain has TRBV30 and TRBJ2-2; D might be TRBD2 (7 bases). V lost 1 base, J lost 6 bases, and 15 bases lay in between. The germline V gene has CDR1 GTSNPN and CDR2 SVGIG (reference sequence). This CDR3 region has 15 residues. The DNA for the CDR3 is TGTGCCTGGAGTGGGCGGGGGCCCCCCGCCGGGGAGCTGTTTTTT. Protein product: CAWSGRGPPAGELFF.